This T cell receptor beta chain emerged from a study of response to subunit inactivated influenza vaccine. Overall study results and limits: Researchers suggested that each seasonal influenza vaccination recruits few new T cells.

This clonotype has a handful of counts. Its antigen is undetermined. TCRdb itself ran the RT-PCR reads through MiXCR, one entry per CDR3 protein. The sample lists just under 250,000 distinct CDR3 sequences, 12% seen once, with approximately 7.8% in the top ten. Per germline, CDR1 MNHNS and CDR2 SASEGT. The germline V and J ends were trimmed by 6 bases and 2 bases, with 20 bases remaining between them. This CDR3 is 16 amino acids long. This receptor was taken from a man aged 50 or older who received an inactivated influenza vaccine. The chain recombines TRBV6-1 with TRBJ2-7; possible D gene TRBD1, 6 bases. The source was non-naive T cells sorted from PBMCs, collected 14 to 15 days before vaccination. The CDR3 coding sequence is TGTGCCAGCAGCCGCGGCTGGGGGCTCACCACCTACGAGCAGTACTTC. Encoded protein: CASSRGWGLTTYEQYF.